What follows are 18 T cell receptor beta chains derived from one specimen sequenced in a study of blood T cells in healthy people across ages (dated by TCRdb to the mid-2010s). The library was made by 5' RACE. Sequencing was carried out with an Illumina HiSeq 2500. A second PCR of roughly 7 to 12 cycles was run with a J-beta primer mix and a sample-barcoded 5' primer. TCRdb ran its own pipeline on the public reads, namely fastp trimming at Q25 and MiXCR clone calling, and kept in-frame beta chains. Each entry merges the rows of one CDR3 protein and shows their most common DNA and genes. For this sample there are about 940,000 distinct CDR3 sequences; around 49% appear just once. The ten largest make up roughly an eighth of the sample. The sequenced material came from blood. The source is a man aged 25-45 years in good health.

This clonotype has a handful of counts. V and J are TRBV12-3 or TRBV12-4 and TRBJ1-3, with D hard to call. The V gene lost 3 bases and the J gene lost 0 bases, with 6 bases spanning the gap. This CDR3 is 14 amino acids long. CDR3 region: CASSLASSGNTIYF. Written as DNA, the CDR3 is TGTGCCAGCAGTTTGGCCAGCTCTGGAAACACCATATATTTT.

This clonotype came up many times. The chain employs TRBV12-3 or TRBV12-4 and TRBJ2-3, with a tentative D call TRBD1 (6 bases). Trimming cost V 1 base and J 0 bases, with 8 bases left between them. The CDR3 covers 15 residues. The CDR3 protein is CASSLGTDSTDTQYF. For the CDR3, the DNA is TGTGCCAGCAGTTTAGGGACAGACAGCACAGATACGCAGTATTTT.

This sequence joins TRBV27 and TRBJ1-2, with TRBD1 matching over 8 bases. V lost 0 bases to trimming and J lost 2 bases; unmatched junction nucleotides: 2. The CDR3 is made up of 15 amino acids. Germline V gives CDR1 MNHEY, CDR2 SMNVEV (reference sequence). As DNA, the CDR3 is TGTGCCAGCAGTTTATCAGCAGGGGGCAACTATGGCTACACCTTC. Its translation is CASSLSAGGNYGYTF.

J is TRBJ2-1 and V is TRBV20-1; perhaps TRBD2 as D (5 bases). Trimming removed 6 bases from V and 0 bases from J, with 12 bases in between. Germline values: CDR1 DFQATT, CDR2 SNEGSKA (reference sequence). CDR3 size: 14 residues. The CDR3 DNA reads TGCAGTGCCTTGGACTCTAGCTCCTACAATGAGCAGTTCTTC. It is translated as CSALDSSSYNEQFF.

The chain links TRBV3-1 to TRBJ2-7; D gene uncertain. The length of the CDR3 is 16 residues. V was shortened by 0 bases and J by 1 base, with 13 bases between the two germline ends. Germline CDR1 is LGHDT and CDR2 is YNNKEL (reference sequence). In DNA, the CDR3 is TGTGCCAGCAGCCAAGATACCCCGGCAGGATCCTACGAGCAGTACTTC. It translates to CASSQDTPAGSYEQYF.

This clonotype occurred a few times. The CDR3 nucleotides read TGTGCCACCTCGGTCCTACGCCTACCCTCCTACAATGAGCAGTTCTTC. Translated: CATSVLRLPSYNEQFF. The chain has TRBV24-1 and TRBJ2-1, with D hard to call. Trimming left V 9 bases short and J 0 bases short, with 17 bases between. CDR3 length equals 16 residues. CDR1 is KGHDR, CDR2 SFDVKD, per germline.

The V and J genes are TRBV12-5 and TRBJ2-5, with D possibly being TRBD2 (5 bases). Germline CDR1 reads LGHNT; CDR2 reads FRNRAP. V was clipped by 6 bases and J by 4 bases, with 12 bases between them. The CDR3 contains 13 residues. CDR3 sequence: CASGPGIRETQYF. CDR3 bases: TGTGCTAGTGGCCCGGGGATCCGAGAGACCCAGTACTTC. Using reference TRBV12-5 and TRBJ2-5 for the parts outside the CDR3, the full variable domain is DARVTQTPRHKVTEMGQEVTMRCQPILGHNTVFWYRQTMMQGLELLAYFRNRAPLDDSGMPKDRFSAEMPDATLATLKIQPSEPRDSAVYFCASGPGIRETQYFGPGTRLLVL.

Only one count was recorded for this clonotype. V gene TRBV12-3 or TRBV12-4 combines with J gene TRBJ1-4; D perhaps matches TRBD1 (6 bases). This CDR3 spans 15 amino acids. The V gene lost 5 bases and the J gene lost 7 bases, with 17 bases spanning the gap. CDR3 DNA: TGTGCCAGCAGTCATGAACAGGGATATGGTGAAAAACTGTTTTTT. This translates into CASSHEQGYGEKLFF.

The chain uses TRBV10-3 and TRBJ2-4; no reliable D call. Germline V gene sequence: CDR1 ENHRY, CDR2 SYGVKD. This CDR3 contains 14 residues. Trimming removed 3 bases from V and 13 bases from J, with 19 bases in between. The chain's CDR3 is CAISDRTASCEQYF. CDR3 DNA sequence: TGTGCCATCAGTGACAGGACGGCTTCCTGTGAGCAGTACTTC.

The chain employs TRBV28 and TRBJ1-1; maybe TRBD1 (6 bases). Trimming pared 11 bases from V and 5 bases from J, leaving 12 bases between. Germline CDR1 and CDR2: MDHEN and SYDVKM. The CDR3 has 11 residues. The CDR3 DNA follows: TGTGCCTGCCTAGGGGGGACTGAAGCTTTCTTT. Protein: CACLGGTEAFF.

The chain recombines TRBV20-1 with TRBJ2-1, with TRBD2 identical over 9 bases. The assigned J gene may be wrong: the sequence end matches TRBJ2-7 better. The CDR3 covers 17 residues. Germline V CDR1 and CDR2: DFQATT, SNEGSKA (reference sequence). The CDR3 protein is CSARFERGVSSYNEQYF. Here the CDR3 DNA reads TGCAGTGCTAGATTCGAGCGGGGGGTTAGCTCCTACAATGAGCAGTACTTC.

In regard to this clonotype: The junction differs from germline at one of its ends, possibly a read error. This chain joins TRBV27 and TRBJ1-4; D unclear. The CDR3 is 14 amino acids. Looked up from germline, CDR1 is MNHEY and CDR2 is SMNVEV (reference sequence). The CDR3 DNA reads as TGCGCCAGCAGTGTATCCCCCGAGGGTGAAAAACTGTTTTTT. Its translation: CASSVSPEGEKLFF.

This clonotype has only a few counts. The genes are TRBV21-1 and TRBJ2-1; the table assigns TRBD1, which was not confirmed against the DNA. TRBV21-1 is a pseudogene segment. The CDR3 has 22 amino acids. The CDR3 spells CASSPRAGLDEGDPRSYNEQFF. The DNA for the CDR3 is TGTGCCAGCAGCCCTCGGGCAGGGCTTGACGAGGGGGACCCCCGAAGTTACAATGAGCAGTTCTTC.

The V gene is TRBV6-1, the J gene TRBJ2-1, with 12 bases aligning to TRBD2. The CDR3 totals 18 residues. The J segment lost 0 bases and the V segment lost 2 bases, leaving 5 bases of the junction unmatched. Germline V CDR1 and CDR2: MNHNS, SASEGT. The CDR3 sequence: CASSELSSGGGSYNEQFF. CDR3 DNA: TGTGCCAGCAGTGAATTGTCTAGCGGGGGGGGCTCCTACAATGAGCAGTTCTTC.

In its sample, this clonotype was seen a few times. The chain is built from TRBV12-3 or TRBV12-4 and TRBJ2-5, with TRBD1 matching 7 bases. The V gene end was trimmed by 4 bases and the J gene end by 5 bases; junction bases not matched to a gene: 7. The length of the CDR3 is 14 residues. The CDR3 sequence is CASSSQGSRETQYF. DNA for the CDR3: TGTGCCAGCAGTTCACAGGGGAGTAGGGAGACCCAGTACTTC.

CDR3 amino acids: CASSYSTPLSSYNEQFF. In DNA, the CDR3 is TGTGCCAGCAGTTACTCGACGCCCCTAAGCTCCTACAATGAGCAGTTCTTC. The chain links TRBV6-2 or TRBV6-3 to TRBJ2-1; D gene ambiguous. V was trimmed by 0 bases and J by 0 bases, leaving 12 bases between them. The length of the CDR3 is 17 residues. In germline, CDR1 is MNHEY, CDR2 SVGEGT.

In its sample, this clonotype was seen once. V and J are TRBV4-1 and TRBJ1-2; D remains ambiguous. V dropped 0 bases and J dropped 7 bases, with 15 bases sitting between them. The germline CDR1 and CDR2 sequences are MGHRA and YSYEKL. There are 15 residues in the CDR3. The CDR3 coding sequence is TGCGCCAGCAGCCAAGATCTTGGGTTATCGAGTGGCTACACCTTC. Amino acids: CASSQDLGLSSGYTF.

This clonotype was seen more than once but under ten times. The gene calls are TRBV18 and TRBJ2-5; D perhaps matches TRBD1 (6 bases). The end of the DNA is better explained by TRBJ2-7, so the J call may be wrong. This CDR3 is built from 13 residues. Germline CDR1 and CDR2: KGHSH and LQKENI. As DNA, the CDR3 is TGTGCCAGCTCACCGTACAGGGCCGACGAGCAGTACTTC. It encodes CASSPYRADEQYF.